The 24 T cell receptor beta chains given below trace back to one sample, sequenced in a study of blood T cell repertoires in COVID-19. Using immunoSEQ multiplex PCR, the repertoire was profiled, and TCRdb retains in-frame clones only, with some absent. The sample has approximately 380,000 clones, around 85% seen once. The specimen was peripheral blood. These receptor sequences come from a woman under 30 with acute or convalescent COVID-19.

The chain carries TRBV6-5 and TRBJ2-5; TRBD1 might be the D (5 bases). This CDR3 is 13 amino acids long. The V gene lost 3 bases and the J gene lost 5 bases, with 10 bases spanning the gap. Germline CDR1 reads MNHEY; CDR2 reads SVGAGI. CDR3: CASSYKGRETQYF. In DNA, the CDR3 is TGTGCCAGCAGTTATAAGGGGCGGGAGACCCAGTACTTC.

This chain joins TRBV12-5 and TRBJ1-3, with no clear D. The germline V gene has CDR1 LGHNT and CDR2 FRNRAP. This CDR3 is built from 12 residues. The V and J ends lost 6 bases and 5 bases respectively, with 8 bases between them. CDR3 in amino acids: CASGHYRNTIYF. DNA of the CDR3: TGTGCTAGTGGCCACTACCGAAACACCATATATTTT.

This sequence joins TRBV24-1 and TRBJ2-2; 10 bases agree with TRBD1. After removal of 5 bases from V and 5 bases from J, the junction contained 7 bases not matched to a gene. This CDR3 contains 16 residues. Germline V CDR1 and CDR2: KGHDR, SFDVKD. CDR3 region: CATSGVLGQGTGELFF. Written as DNA, the CDR3 is TGTGCCACCAGTGGCGTCTTGGGACAGGGGACCGGGGAGCTGTTTTTT.

J is TRBJ2-2 and V is TRBV24-1; a weak D match, TRBD1 (6 bases). From germline, CDR1 is KGHDR and CDR2 SFDVKD. The CDR3 runs 17 residues. V was trimmed by 2 bases and J by 6 bases, leaving 18 bases between them. CDR3 region: CATSDWGSGAWAGELFF. CDR3 DNA: TGTGCCACCAGTGATTGGGGGTCAGGGGCATGGGCCGGGGAGCTGTTTTTT.

The rearrangement uses TRBV9 and TRBJ1-2; 8 bases match TRBD1. Germline loops: CDR1 SGDLS, CDR2 YYNGEE. Trimming removed 0 bases from V and 7 bases from J; junction bases left unmatched: 8. The length of the CDR3 is 15 residues. Written as DNA, the CDR3 is TGTGCCAGCAGCGTAGGACAGGGGATTTTGTTTGGCTACACCTTC. It codes for CASSVGQGILFGYTF.

CDR3 DNA: TGCGCCAGCAGTGTAAGTGGGGGCACCTACAATGAGCAGTTCTTC. Its translation is CASSVSGGTYNEQFF. The V and J genes are TRBV10-1 and TRBJ2-1, with a possible D match to TRBD1 (6 bases). The CDR3 totals 15 residues. V gave up 4 bases and J gave up 2 bases, with 12 bases separating them. The germline CDR1 and CDR2 sequences are WNHNN and SYGVQD (reference sequence).

This chain links TRBV5-6 with TRBJ1-2; possible D gene TRBD1, 5 bases. Germline values: CDR1 SGHDT, CDR2 YYEEEE. The V end was cut by 3 bases, the J end by 4 bases, with 13 bases between. The CDR3 length is 14 residues. CDR3 DNA sequence: TGTGCCAGCAGCTCAGATGCCAGGGTCTATGGCTACACCTTC. It is translated as CASSSDARVYGYTF. Filled out from reference TRBV5-6 and TRBJ1-2, the complete variable domain reads DAGVTQSPTHLIKTRGQQVTLRCSPKSGHDTVSWYQQALGQGPQFIFQYYEEEERQRGNFPDRFSGHQFPNYSSELNVNALLLGDSALYLCASSSDARVYGYTFGSGTRLTVV.

CDR3 coding DNA: TGTGCCTGGAGTCGTATAAGGGGGTCAGGAGTCTCCTACGAGCAGTACTTC. This encodes CAWSRIRGSGVSYEQYF. The chain is built from TRBV30 and TRBJ2-7, with TRBD1 as a possible D gene (6 bases). The V gene's germline CDR1 is GTSNPN and CDR2 SVGIG (reference sequence). V lost 2 bases and J lost 0, with 20 bases in between. The CDR3 consists of 17 residues.

This clone has just one count. The J gene is TRBJ2-1, the V gene TRBV29-1; possibly TRBD2 for D (7 bases). Looked up from germline, CDR1 is SQVTM and CDR2 is ANQGSEA. Trimming removed 7 bases from V and 9 bases from J, with 25 bases in between. There are 15 residues in the CDR3. The CDR3 DNA reads TGCAGCGCCAGGGGAGGGGGGCGGTTAAGGGGTGAGCAGTTCTTC. The encoded protein is CSARGGGRLRGEQFF.

This rearrangement joins TRBV5-8 to TRBJ1-4; 9 bases are a match to TRBD1. The CDR3 is 14 residues long. V gave up 3 bases and J gave up 8 bases; unmatched junction bases: 5. Germline V gene data show CDR1 as SGHTS and CDR2 as YDEGEE. CDR3 residues: CASSSGTGREKLFF. The CDR3 DNA follows: TGTGCCAGCAGCTCCGGGACAGGGAGGGAAAAACTGTTTTTT. The full variable domain, rest sourced from reference TRBV5-8 and TRBJ1-4, is EAGVTQSPTHLIKTRGQQATLRCSPISGHTSVYWYQQALGLGLQFLLWYDEGEERNRGNFPPRFSGRQFPNYSSELNVNALELEDSALYLCASSSGTGREKLFFGSGTQLSVL.

The chain combines TRBV30 with TRBJ2-5, with 8 bases aligning to TRBD2. Germline CDR1 is GTSNPN and CDR2 is SVGIG (reference sequence). This CDR3 has 16 residues. V shed 2 bases, J shed 2 bases, and the junction held 10 bases outside the gene matches. Written as DNA, the CDR3 is TGTGCCTGGAGTAGGGTCTTAAGCGGGGGACAAGAGACCCAGTACTTC. Its translation is CAWSRVLSGGQETQYF.

This clone has a single count. V and J are TRBV24-1 and TRBJ2-1; 7 bases are shared with TRBD1. Germline values: CDR1 KGHDR, CDR2 SFDVKD. The CDR3 spans 17 residues. V was pared by 7 bases and J by 4 bases, with 15 bases of the junction left unmatched. The CDR3 DNA reads TGTGCCACCAGGCTTTCCTTCGGGGACAGACCTTACAATGAGCAGTTCTTC. Its protein is CATRLSFGDRPYNEQFF.

This chain joins TRBV29-1 and TRBJ2-7; weak D call: TRBD1 (5 bases). Germline V gene lookup returns CDR1 SQVTM and CDR2 ANQGSEA. There are 12 residues in the CDR3. V dropped 5 bases and J dropped 1 base, with 9 bases sitting between them. CDR3 in amino acids: CSVMTDSYEQYF. As DNA, the CDR3 is TGCAGCGTTATGACAGATTCCTACGAGCAGTACTTC.

This chain joins TRBV24-1 and TRBJ2-5, with D possibly being TRBD2 (5 bases). From germline, CDR1 is KGHDR and CDR2 SFDVKD. This CDR3 comprises 13 residues. V was clipped by 9 bases and J by 5 bases, with 15 bases between them. CDR3 loop: CATQNRGSETQYF. CDR3 coding DNA: TGTGCCACCCAAAACCGAGGGTCGGAGACCCAGTACTTC.

CDR3 sequence: CASSFAPAGVNTGELFF. For the CDR3, the DNA is TGTGCCAGCAGCTTTGCTCCGGCGGGAGTTAACACCGGGGAGCTGTTTTTT. The chain joins TRBV7-6 to TRBJ2-2, with 7 bases identical to TRBD2. The CDR3 has 17 residues. Germline lookup yields CDR1 SGHVS and CDR2 FNYEAQ. The V and J ends lost 3 bases and 2 bases, in that order; junction bases with no gene match: 9.

The chain uses TRBV5-1 and TRBJ2-1, with 11 bases identical to TRBD1. The CDR3 runs 15 residues. Per the germline V gene, CDR1 is SGHRS and CDR2 is YFSETQ. The V and J ends lost 4 bases and 1 base, in that order; junction bases with no gene match: 1. CDR3 protein: CASSRDRGSYNEQFF. DNA for the CDR3: TGCGCCAGCAGCCGGGACAGGGGGTCCTACAATGAGCAGTTCTTC. Together with reference TRBV5-1 and TRBJ2-1, the CDR3 gives the full variable domain: KAGVTQTPRYLIKTRGQQVTLSCSPISGHRSVSWYQQTPGQGLQFLFEYFSETQRNKGNFPGRFSGRQFSNSRSEMNVSTLELGDSALYLCASSRDRGSYNEQFFGPGTRLTVL.

A word on this clone: Additional DNA sequences in this sample encode the identical CDR3. The rearrangement uses TRBV9 and TRBJ1-2, with TRBD1 matching 11 bases. The V gene end was trimmed by 4 bases and the J gene end by 5 bases; junction bases not matched to a gene: 4. Germline loops: CDR1 SGDLS, CDR2 YYNGEE. The CDR3 covers 14 residues. The chain's CDR3 is CASSLGQGAYGYTF. The CDR3 DNA is TGTGCCAGCAGCCTAGGACAGGGGGCGTATGGCTACACCTTC.

This rearrangement joins TRBV11-2 to TRBJ2-3, with TRBD2 matching 9 bases. V lost 0 bases, J lost 6 bases, and 16 bases stayed unmatched. This CDR3 region has 19 residues. Germline lookup yields CDR1 SGHAT and CDR2 FQNNGV. The CDR3: CASSLDRRPERGEMDTQYF. The CDR3 DNA follows: TGTGCCAGCAGCTTAGATAGGCGGCCCGAGCGGGGGGAGATGGATACGCAGTATTTT.

The chain is built from TRBV6-5 and TRBJ1-1, with D possibly matching TRBD1 (6 bases). The V gene's germline CDR1 is MNHEY and CDR2 SVGAGI. V was pared by 2 bases and J by 7 bases, with 14 bases between. The CDR3 totals 14 residues. The CDR3 DNA reads as TGTGCCAGCAGTTACGTCGGGGTGACAGGTGAAGCTTTCTTT. Protein product: CASSYVGVTGEAFF.

The chain recombines TRBV6-5 with TRBJ2-3, with 9 bases fitting TRBD2. The CDR3 is made up of 14 amino acids. In germline, CDR1 is MNHEY, CDR2 SVGAGI. Trimming took 6 bases from V and 2 from J; bases not matched to a gene: 3. CDR3 region: CASSLAGYTDTQYF. The CDR3 bases are TGTGCCAGCAGCCTAGCGGGGTACACAGATACGCAGTATTTT.

V usage is TRBV6-5 and J usage is TRBJ2-7; the D gene is possibly TRBD1 (6 bases). Germline CDR1 and CDR2: MNHEY and SVGAGI. The CDR3 contains 15 residues. With 10 bases removed from V and 4 bases from J, the gap between germline ends came to 23 bases. The CDR3 loop reads CATRGEDSKAYEQYF. The CDR3 nucleotides are TGTGCCACCCGCGGTGAGGACAGCAAGGCATACGAGCAGTACTTC.

The CDR3 here is CASSSLGLAGSTDTQYF. CDR3 DNA: TGCGCCAGCAGCTCCCTTGGACTAGCGGGAAGCACAGATACGCAGTATTTT. This chain joins TRBV5-1 and TRBJ2-3, with 12 bases fitting TRBD2. V shed 3 bases, J shed 0 bases, and the junction held 5 bases outside the gene matches. The CDR3 is 17 residues long. The V gene's germline CDR1 is SGHRS and CDR2 YFSETQ.

The DNA for the CDR3 is TGTGCCAGCAGCTTAGAAGGACTTAACTCCTACAATGAGCAGTTCTTC. Its translation: CASSLEGLNSYNEQFF. The chain links TRBV11-1 to TRBJ2-1, with TRBD2 as a possible D gene (5 bases). Germline V CDR1 and CDR2: SGHAT, FQDESV (reference sequence). The ends were cut back, 1 base at V and 0 bases at J, with 10 bases in the middle. The CDR3 has 16 residues. The full variable domain, rest sourced from reference TRBV11-1 and TRBJ2-1, is EAEVAQSPRYKITEKSQAVAFWCDPISGHATLYWYRQILGQGPELLVQFQDESVVDDSQLPKDRFSAERLKGVDSTLKIQPAELGDSAMYLCASSLEGLNSYNEQFFGPGTRLTVL.

The chain is built from TRBV6-5 and TRBJ1-1, with D perhaps TRBD1 (6 bases). The CDR3 length is 15 residues. With 0 bases removed from V and 1 base from J, the gap between germline ends came to 9 bases. Germline CDR1 MNHEY, CDR2 SVGAGI. The CDR3 nucleotides are TGTGCCAGCAGTTACTCGGACAGTACGAACACTGAAGCTTTCTTT. Translating it yields CASSYSDSTNTEAFF.